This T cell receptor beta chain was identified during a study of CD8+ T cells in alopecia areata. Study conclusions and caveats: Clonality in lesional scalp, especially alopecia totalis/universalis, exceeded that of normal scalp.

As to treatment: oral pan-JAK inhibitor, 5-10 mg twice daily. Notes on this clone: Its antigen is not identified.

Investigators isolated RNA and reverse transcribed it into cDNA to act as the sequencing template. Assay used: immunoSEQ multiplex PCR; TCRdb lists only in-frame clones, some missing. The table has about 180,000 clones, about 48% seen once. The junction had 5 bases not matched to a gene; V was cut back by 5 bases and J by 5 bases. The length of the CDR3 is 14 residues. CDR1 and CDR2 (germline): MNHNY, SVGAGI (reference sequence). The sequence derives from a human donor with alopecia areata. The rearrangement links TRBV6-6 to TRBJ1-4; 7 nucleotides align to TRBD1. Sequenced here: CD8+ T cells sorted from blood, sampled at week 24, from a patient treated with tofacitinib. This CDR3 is CASSPTGRNEKLFF. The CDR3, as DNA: TGTGCCAGCAGTCCGACAGGGCGGAATGAAAAACTGTTTTTT.